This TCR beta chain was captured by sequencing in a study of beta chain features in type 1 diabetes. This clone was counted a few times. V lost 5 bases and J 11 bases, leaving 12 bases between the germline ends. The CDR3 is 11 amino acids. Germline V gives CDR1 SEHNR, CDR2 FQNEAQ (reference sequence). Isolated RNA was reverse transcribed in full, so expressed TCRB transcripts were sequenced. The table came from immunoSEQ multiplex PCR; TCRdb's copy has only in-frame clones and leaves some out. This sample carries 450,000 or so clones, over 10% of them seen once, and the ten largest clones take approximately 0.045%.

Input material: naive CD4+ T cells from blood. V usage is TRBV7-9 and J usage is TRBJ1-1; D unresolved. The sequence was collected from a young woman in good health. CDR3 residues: CASSHGPQAFF. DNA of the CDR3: TGTGCCAGCAGCCACGGTCCCCAGGCTTTCTTT.